This T cell receptor beta chain was profiled in a study of T cell changes during pregnancy in multiple sclerosis. This clone was found once. V was shortened by 1 base and J by 7 bases, with 8 bases between the two germline ends. This CDR3 comprises 13 residues. CDR1 is WSHSY and CDR2 is SAAADI in the germline V gene. Produced via immunoSEQ multiplex PCR; TCRdb's table is partial and in-frame only. The sample has 75,000 to 100,000 clones, 90% seen once; the top ten hold roughly 0.77%. The rearrangement links TRBV10-2 to TRBJ1-5; D remains unclear. Sequencing was performed on peripheral blood, taken in the second trimester of pregnancy. The receptor was isolated from a female donor in good health, enrolled as a control in a pregnancy study. The CDR3 spells CASSEFERQPQHF. The CDR3 DNA sequence: TGCGCCAGCAGTGAGTTTGAGAGGCAGCCCCAGCATTTT.